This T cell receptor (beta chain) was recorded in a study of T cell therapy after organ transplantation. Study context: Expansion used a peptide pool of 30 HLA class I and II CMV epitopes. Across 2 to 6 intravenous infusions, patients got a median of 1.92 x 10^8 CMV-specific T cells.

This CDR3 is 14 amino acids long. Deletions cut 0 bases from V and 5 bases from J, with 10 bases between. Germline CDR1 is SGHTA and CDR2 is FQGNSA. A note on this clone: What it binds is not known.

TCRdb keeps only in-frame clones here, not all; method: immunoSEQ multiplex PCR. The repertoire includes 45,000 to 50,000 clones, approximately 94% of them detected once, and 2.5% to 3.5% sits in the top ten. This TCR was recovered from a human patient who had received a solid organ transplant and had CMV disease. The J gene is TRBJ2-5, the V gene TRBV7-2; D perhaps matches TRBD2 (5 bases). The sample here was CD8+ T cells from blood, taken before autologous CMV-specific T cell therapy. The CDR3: CASSLARARETQYF. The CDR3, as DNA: TGTGCCAGCAGCTTAGCGAGGGCCCGGGAGACCCAGTACTTC.